Only one count was recorded for the clone carrying this TCR beta chain. What it binds is unknown. Across several immunoSEQ plates, the genomic DNA of each subset was split evenly. Assay used: immunoSEQ multiplex PCR; TCRdb lists only in-frame clones, some missing. The sample shows 1.5 million to 1.9 million clones, roughly 98% of them seen only once. CDR3 size: 15 residues. Germline CDR1 and CDR2: SEHNR and FQNEAQ (reference sequence). Losses at the gene ends were 9 bases for V and 2 bases for J; bases not matched to a gene: 8. This entry is derived from a study of shared clonotypes between healthy human individuals. Notes on the study in general: The study generally estimated greater richness for naive than memory subsets. Around 5.3% of naive CD4 clonotypes were shared across four donors.

The chain uses TRBV7-9 and TRBJ2-1; 9 bases line up with TRBD2. Material for sequencing was naive CD4+ T cells sorted from blood. Subset denoted: CD45RA+ positively selected. The source of this sequence is a man aged 30 to 39 in good health. CDR3 in amino acids: CASNRLAVTYNEQFF. In DNA form, the CDR3 reads TGTGCCAGTAATAGACTAGCGGTAACCTACAATGAGCAGTTCTTC.